This T cell receptor beta chain came from a study of blood T cells in healthy people across ages. The study, taken as a whole, reports: The study found more naive CD4+ cells and higher diversity in long-lived than aged donors.

Remarks on this clonotype: Its antigen is unidentified.

Primed by a sample-barcoded 5' primer and a J-beta primer mix, a second PCR proceeded for about 7 to 11 cycles. TCRdb fed the 5' RACE reads into MiXCR, producing one record per CDR3 protein. The table lists 850,000 to 950,000 distinct CDR3 sequences, less than 35% of them singletons. The CDR3 covers 15 residues. Trimming removed 1 base at V and 4 bases at J, with 13 bases between. The germline V gene has CDR1 SEHNR and CDR2 FQNEAQ (reference sequence). The receptor was isolated from a woman aged 80 or over in good health. Sequencing input: blood. The chain recombines TRBV7-9 with TRBJ1-2; D unresolved. The CDR3 DNA follows: TGTGCCAGCAGCTTAGATTGGACGTGGGCCTATGGCTACACCTTC. Translated: CASSLDWTWAYGYTF.